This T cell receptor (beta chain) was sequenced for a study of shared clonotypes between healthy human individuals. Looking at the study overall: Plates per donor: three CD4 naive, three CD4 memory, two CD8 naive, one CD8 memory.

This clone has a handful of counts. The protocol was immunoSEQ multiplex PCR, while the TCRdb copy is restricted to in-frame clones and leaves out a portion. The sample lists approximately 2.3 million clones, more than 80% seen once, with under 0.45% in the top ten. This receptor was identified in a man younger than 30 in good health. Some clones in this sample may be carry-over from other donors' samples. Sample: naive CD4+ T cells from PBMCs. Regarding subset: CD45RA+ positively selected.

The chain's CDR3 is CASSSPQLTEAFF. The DNA for the CDR3 is TGTGCCAGCAGCTCACCACAGCTCACTGAAGCTTTCTTT. The chain has TRBV7-9 and TRBJ1-1; no firm D call. Looked up from germline, CDR1 is SEHNR and CDR2 is FQNEAQ (reference sequence). The V end lost 4 bases, the J end lost 4 bases, and 10 bases lay between the germline ends. The CDR3 is 13 amino acids. Looking up the rest from reference TRBV7-9 and TRBJ1-1 gives the full variable domain: DTGVSQNPRHKITKRGQNVTFRCDPISEHNRLYWYRQTLGQGPEFLTYFQNEAQLEKSRLLSDRFSAERPKGSFSTLEIQRTEQGDSAMYLCASSSPQLTEAFFGQGTRLTVV.